The 12 T cell receptor beta chains presented below share a single source sample, sequenced in a study of T-cell memory formation after mild COVID-19. TCRdb reprocessed the 5' RACE reads via MiXCR and lists one record per CDR3 protein. The data contain some 150,000 distinct CDR3 sequences, 15% to 20% of them singletons. The specimen sequenced was PBMCs or a T cell subset sorted from them (not recorded which). These receptors were obtained from an adult woman who had mild COVID-19 (a few samples of this study predate the infection). Cell type and time point are not known.

The chain recombines TRBV9 with TRBJ2-3; possible D gene TRBD2, 6 bases. V was trimmed by 7 bases and J by 5 bases, leaving 20 bases between them. From germline, CDR1 is SGDLS and CDR2 YYNGEE. The CDR3 has 15 residues. This chain's CDR3 is CASGKEGQGGDTQYF. The DNA for the CDR3 is TGTGCCAGCGGGAAGGAGGGCCAGGGTGGAGATACGCAGTATTTT. Complete variable domain (other parts from reference TRBV9 and TRBJ2-3): DSGVTQTPKHLITATGQRVTLRCSPRSGDLSVYWYQQSLDQGLQFLIQYYNGEERAKGNILERFSAQQFPDLHSELNLSSLELGDSALYFCASGKEGQGGDTQYFGPGTRLTVL.

The chain links TRBV11-2 to TRBJ2-7; TRBD1 matches at 8 bases. V shed 5 bases and J 1 base; nucleotides not matched to a gene: 7. Germline assignment: CDR1 SGHAT and CDR2 FQNNGV. There are 15 residues in the CDR3. CDR3 DNA: TGTGCCAGCAGCACACAGGGGGATCTTTCCTACGAGCAGTACTTC. It translates to CASSTQGDLSYEQYF.

The chain has TRBV14 and TRBJ2-1, with TRBD2 identical over 11 bases. Trimming cost V 2 bases and J 2 bases; bases outside gene matches: 11. CDR1 is SGHDN and CDR2 is FVKESK in the germline V gene. This CDR3 spans 19 amino acids. CDR3 amino acids: CASSQLWETSGRTYNEQFF. In nucleotides, the CDR3 is TGTGCCAGCAGCCAACTATGGGAAACTAGCGGGAGAACCTACAATGAGCAGTTCTTC.

This chain uses TRBV10-3 with TRBJ2-5; weak D call: TRBD2 (5 bases). CDR3 length equals 13 residues. Germline V gene data show CDR1 as ENHRY and CDR2 as SYGVKD. V lost 5 bases, J lost 2 bases, and 9 bases lay in between. CDR3 DNA: TGTGCCATCAGTCCAGCGGAACAAGAGACCCAGTACTTC. Its translation is CAISPAEQETQYF.

This clonotype has more than one count but fewer than ten. V gene TRBV6-5 combines with J gene TRBJ2-7; 8 nucleotides match TRBD2. CDR1 and CDR2 from the germline V gene are MNHEY and SVGAGI. CDR3 length: 16 amino acids. With 0 bases clipped from V and 4 bases from J, the junction kept 8 bases outside the gene matches. The CDR3 spells CASSYSPAGVEYEQYF. The CDR3 DNA sequence: TGTGCCAGCAGTTACTCCCCAGCGGGAGTCGAGTACGAGCAGTACTTC.

The chain combines TRBV29-1 with TRBJ2-3, with TRBD1 matching over 9 bases. V shed 7 bases, J shed 2 bases, and the junction held 10 bases outside the gene matches. The germline V gene has CDR1 SQVTM and CDR2 ANQGSEA. There are 15 residues in the CDR3. The CDR3 loop reads CSAVRDRAFTDTQYF. CDR3 DNA: TGCAGCGCCGTCAGGGACAGGGCGTTCACAGATACGCAGTATTTT.

V is TRBV7-9 and J is TRBJ1-1; D gene ambiguous. Germline V gene lookup returns CDR1 SEHNR and CDR2 FQNEAQ (reference sequence). CDR3 length equals 13 residues. V was pared by 5 bases and J by 4 bases, with 11 bases between. The CDR3 DNA sequence: TGTGCCAGCAGCATAACCCACGGCACTGAAGCTTTCTTT. Translation gives CASSITHGTEAFF.

The chain has TRBV7-2 and TRBJ1-6; D is unresolved. Trimming shortened V by 5 bases and J by 8 bases, and 16 bases separated the two germline ends. CDR1 is SGHTA, CDR2 FQGNSA, per germline. This CDR3 contains 15 residues. As DNA, the CDR3 is TGTGCCAGCAGCCTGACCTACGACGGACATTCACCCCTCCACTTT. Translating it yields CASSLTYDGHSPLHF.

This clonotype came up a few times. The chain has TRBV5-1 and TRBJ1-1; a possible D gene is TRBD1 (5 bases). This CDR3 region has 14 residues. Germline CDR1 reads SGHRS; CDR2 reads YFSETQ. V was shortened by 1 base and J by 1 base, with 8 bases between the two germline ends. The chain's CDR3 is CASSLFRANTEAFF. DNA of the CDR3: TGCGCCAGCAGCTTGTTCAGGGCGAACACTGAAGCTTTCTTT.

This clonotype was seen a handful of times. V gene TRBV7-8 combines with J gene TRBJ2-1, with 9 bases that match TRBD2. The V gene end was trimmed by 4 bases and the J gene end by 2 bases; junction bases not matched to a gene: 9. Germline V lookup: CDR1 SGHVS, CDR2 FQNEAQ. There are 17 residues in the CDR3. DNA of the CDR3: TGTGCCAGCAGCTGGAAGAGACTAGCGGCCGCCTACAATGAGCAGTTCTTC. Translated: CASSWKRLAAAYNEQFF.

This clonotype was counted only a few times. The V call is TRBV6-6, the J call TRBJ1-1; maybe TRBD1 (6 bases). V shed 0 bases and J shed 1 base, with 21 bases lying between them. The CDR3 consists of 19 residues. Germline CDR1 MNHNY, CDR2 SVGAGI (reference sequence). CDR3 sequence (DNA): TGTGCCAGCAGTTACTCGAATAGCAGGGGTAACTCACGGAACACTGAAGCTTTCTTT. As protein: CASSYSNSRGNSRNTEAFF.

The V call is TRBV7-3, the J call TRBJ2-1; 7 nucleotides align to TRBD1. This CDR3 comprises 15 residues. With V trimmed by 4 bases and J by 4 bases, 7 bases remained unmatched. The germline V gene has CDR1 SGHTA and CDR2 FQGTGA. As DNA, the CDR3 is TGTGCCAGCAGCTCAGACAGGGCCGGTTACAATGAGCAGTTCTTC. It codes for CASSSDRAGYNEQFF.